This T cell receptor beta chain was identified during a study of molecular identifiers for immune sequencing clone quantification (dated by TCRdb to the late 2010s). Regarding the complete study: In a replicate experiment, RNA from around 20,000 or 100,000 naive CD8 T cells was split into five aliquots, four of which were sequenced. The study was a methods study using CD8 T cells to benchmark molecular-identifier clustering-based TCR repertoire sequencing (MIDCIRS) and TCR RNA copy counting.

V has 7 bases trimmed and J has 6 bases trimmed; junction bases matching no gene number 23. CDR1 and CDR2 (MDHEN, SYDVKM) derive from the germline V gene. The CDR3 runs 19 amino acids, cysteine and phenylalanine included. Only CDR3 DNA remains: 57 bases, in frame from the first base. Libraries of naive CD8 T cells were built from anywhere between roughly 17,000 and 1,100,000 sorted cells, with 10%, 30% or 50% of the purified RNA used. Naive CD8 T cells, defined as CD8+CD4-CCR7+CD45RA+, were FACS-sorted into RLT Plus buffer on a BD FACSAria II. To test detection sensitivity, Jurkat RNA equivalent to more than 8 TCR copies was spiked into samples of about 18,000-1,000,000 naive CD8 T cells. Enrichment of CD8 T cells was performed with RosetteSep CD8+ T Cell Enrichment Cocktail and Ficoll-Paque, after which ACK red cell lysis was carried out. The library was generated by PCR. Instrument on record: NextSeq 500. Bulk TCR libraries were generated as previously described, with the TCR primers listed in Table S5 used. The Qiagen AllPrep DNA/RNA kit was used to purify total RNA. Before analysis, reads from multiple sequencing runs of the same library were pooled. The original pipeline was this. Reads were retained only if the reads had an exact TCR constant sequence, and the retained reads were trimmed to 150 nt and grouped according to their 12-nt molecular barcodes. Reads within each barcode group were sub-clustered using a 15% Levenshtein threshold, and quality-weighted consensus sequences were constructed for each RNA molecule. Non-functional sequences were discarded, and so were lower-count sequences lying one edit away from another sequence. Based on fitting two negative binomial distributions, any barcode sub-cluster with under 20% of the maximum read count was discarded. TCRdb reran the public reads through fastp at Q25 and MiXCR, keeping productive beta chains. Rows are unified per CDR3 protein, each entry keeping the most common DNA and genes. These V and J calls are TCRdb output, not the study's own analysis. This sample gives 40,000 to 65,000 distinct CDR3 sequences in total; roughly 38% of them show up just once. The ten largest clones add up to 3% to 4% of the sample.

Beyond this particular receptor, the publication reports: Modeling gave about three recovered TCR RNA copies per cell versus about ten by digital PCR, implying approximately 30% capture efficiency. Spiked-in Jurkat TCR RNA equal to a single cell's worth was reported to be detectable even within 1,100,000 naive CD8 T cells. In CMV-specific effector cells, over 97% of molecules were held by clones above 20 RNA copies, whereas under 1% of molecules were held by such clones in naive cells. When barcode sub-clustering was omitted, TCR diversity was inflated by chimeric consensus sequences, with chimeras reaching as high as 47%. Spiked-in Jurkat TCR RNA (around eleven copies' worth), which is not part of the donor repertoire, was contained in the naive libraries. Identical TCR molecules sharing a barcode could cause highly expanded clone sizes to be underestimated.

On this clonotype itself: Its antigen remains undetermined. No much larger clonotype is one base removed from it; base qualities were not supplied.

Sequencing was carried out using naive CD8+ T cells from blood, with Jurkat cell RNA spiked in. The intended sense of this specimen's cell subset or site label: FACS-sorted CD8+CD4-CCR7+CD45RA+ naive T cells. The sequence links TRBV28 to TRBJ2-3, with TRBD2 matching 9 junction bases. This clonotype originated in a human donor in good health. Some libraries in this study had Jurkat cell RNA spiked in. The DNA is as follows: TGTGCCAGCACCCCACCGTGGGTAGCGGGAGCCACCAGGGGGGATACGCAGTATTTT. The resulting protein is CASTPPWVAGATRGDTQYF.